This TCR beta chain was obtained from a study of blood T cell repertoires in COVID-19. Study summary: Sites in the United States, Italy and Spain provided acute and convalescent COVID-19 samples. PBMCs, B-cell-depleted T cells, or T cells were the source of the cDNA or gDNA that made up the material.

V lost 4 bases to trimming and J lost 4 bases; unmatched junction nucleotides: 5. There are 15 residues in the CDR3. Looked up from germline, CDR1 is LNHDA and CDR2 is SQIVND (reference sequence). Per the original methods: It was from reference gene primer amplification that nucleated cell counts were estimated. Repertoires were generated with immunoSEQ multiplex PCR, while TCRdb's copy carries only in-frame clones and drops some. That table supplies the V and J calls and clone size; D and trimming were determined from the DNA. This repertoire shows about 80,000 clones, 70% to 85% found once; its top ten account for less than 7.5%.

Material: peripheral blood. This sequence originates from a man in his forties or fifties with active or convalescent COVID-19. The chain combines TRBV19 with TRBJ2-2; 8 nucleotides match TRBD1. CDR3 loop: CASSTQTGATGELFF. In DNA form, the CDR3 reads TGTGCCAGTAGTACTCAGACAGGGGCCACCGGGGAGCTGTTTTTT. The whole variable domain, remainder taken from reference TRBV19 and TRBJ2-2, is DGGITQSPKYLFRKEGQNVTLSCEQNLNHDAMYWYRQDPGQGLRLIYYSQIVNDFQKGDIAEGYSVSREKKESFPLTVTSAQKNPTAFYLCASSTQTGATGELFFGEGSRLTVL.